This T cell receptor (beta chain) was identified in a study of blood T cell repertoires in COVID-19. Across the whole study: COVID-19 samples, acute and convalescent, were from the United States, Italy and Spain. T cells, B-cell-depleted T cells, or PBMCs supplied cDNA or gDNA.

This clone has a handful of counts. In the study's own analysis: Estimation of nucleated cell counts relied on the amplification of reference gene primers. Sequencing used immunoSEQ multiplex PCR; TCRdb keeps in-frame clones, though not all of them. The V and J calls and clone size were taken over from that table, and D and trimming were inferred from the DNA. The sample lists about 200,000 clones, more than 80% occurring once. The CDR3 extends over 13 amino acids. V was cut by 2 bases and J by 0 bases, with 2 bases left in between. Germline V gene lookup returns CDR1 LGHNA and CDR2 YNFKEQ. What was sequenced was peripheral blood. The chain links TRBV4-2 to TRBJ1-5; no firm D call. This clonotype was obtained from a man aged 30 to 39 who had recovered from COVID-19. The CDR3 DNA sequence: TGTGCCAGCAGCCAACTTAGCAATCAGCCCCAGCATTTT. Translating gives CASSQLSNQPQHF.